The following is a T cell receptor beta chain sequence with its context. TCR beta was sequenced from blood CD8+ and CD4+ T cells. The authors reverse transcribed 0.5 to 1 ug RNA with random hexamers. TCRdb re-analysed the immunoSEQ multiplex PCR reads in MiXCR, keeping a single row per CDR3 protein. The sample lists under 200,000 distinct CDR3 sequences, approximately 95% occurring once. The data originate from a study of CD8 T cells in Susac syndrome. This CDR3 spans 12 amino acids. V shed 5 bases and J shed 6 bases, with 10 bases lying between them. Germline V lookup: CDR1 MNHEY, CDR2 SMNVEV (reference sequence).

V usage is TRBV27 and J usage is TRBJ1-1, with no clear D. The sequencing sample was made of CD8+ T cells from PBMCs. The clonotype was recovered from a human donor with multiple sclerosis. The CDR3 sequence: CASSNGAAEAFF. CDR3 nucleotide sequence: TGTGCCAGCAGTAACGGCGCCGCTGAAGCTTTCTTT.